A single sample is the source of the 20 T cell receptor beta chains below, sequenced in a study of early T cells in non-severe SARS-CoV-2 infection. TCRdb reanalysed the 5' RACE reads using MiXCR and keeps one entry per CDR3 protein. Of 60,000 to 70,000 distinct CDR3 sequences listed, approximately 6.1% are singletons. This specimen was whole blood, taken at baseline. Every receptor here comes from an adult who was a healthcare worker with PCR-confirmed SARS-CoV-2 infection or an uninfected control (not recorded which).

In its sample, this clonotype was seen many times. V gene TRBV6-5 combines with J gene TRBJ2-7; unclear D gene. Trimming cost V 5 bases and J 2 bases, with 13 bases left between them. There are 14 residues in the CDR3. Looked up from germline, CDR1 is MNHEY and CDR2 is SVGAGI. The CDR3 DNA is TGTGCCAGCAGTCCGAGGTCCCTGACCTACGAGCAGTACTTC. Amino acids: CASSPRSLTYEQYF.

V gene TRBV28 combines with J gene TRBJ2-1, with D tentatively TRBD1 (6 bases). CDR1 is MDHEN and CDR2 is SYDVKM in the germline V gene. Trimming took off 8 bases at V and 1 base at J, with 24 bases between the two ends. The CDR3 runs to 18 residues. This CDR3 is CASASQGVKRVSYNEQFF. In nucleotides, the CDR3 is TGTGCCAGCGCATCACAGGGTGTCAAGAGGGTGTCCTACAATGAGCAGTTCTTC.

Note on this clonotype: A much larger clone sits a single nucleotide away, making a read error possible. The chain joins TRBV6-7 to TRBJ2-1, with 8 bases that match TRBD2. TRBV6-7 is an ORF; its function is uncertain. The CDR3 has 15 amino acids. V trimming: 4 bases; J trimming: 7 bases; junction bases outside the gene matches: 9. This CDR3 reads CASSFSGKGKNEQFF. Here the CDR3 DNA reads TGTGCCAGCAGTTTTAGCGGGAAGGGGAAGAATGAGCAGTTCTTC.

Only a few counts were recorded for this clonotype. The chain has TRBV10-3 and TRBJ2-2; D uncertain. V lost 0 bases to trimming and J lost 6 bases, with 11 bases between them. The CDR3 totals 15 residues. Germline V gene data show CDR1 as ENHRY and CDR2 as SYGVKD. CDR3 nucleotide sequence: TGTGCCATCAGTGAGTCTCTGGCATATGCCGGGGAGCTGTTTTTT. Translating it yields CAISESLAYAGELFF.

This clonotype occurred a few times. The CDR3 bases are TGTGCCAGTACAAAGACAGGCGTAACCTACGAGCAGTACTTC. Its protein product is CASTKTGVTYEQYF. The rearrangement joins TRBV19 to TRBJ2-7; D is possibly TRBD1 (6 bases). CDR1 and CDR2 from the germline V gene are LNHDA and SQIVND (reference sequence). V lost 7 bases and J lost 2, with 15 bases in between. This CDR3 contains 14 residues.

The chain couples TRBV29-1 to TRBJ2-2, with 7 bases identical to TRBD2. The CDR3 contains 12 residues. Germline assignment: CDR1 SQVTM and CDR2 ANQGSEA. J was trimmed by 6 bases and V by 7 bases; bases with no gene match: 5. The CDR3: CSGGGAAGELFF. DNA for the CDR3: TGCAGCGGGGGGGGAGCCGCCGGGGAGCTGTTTTTT.

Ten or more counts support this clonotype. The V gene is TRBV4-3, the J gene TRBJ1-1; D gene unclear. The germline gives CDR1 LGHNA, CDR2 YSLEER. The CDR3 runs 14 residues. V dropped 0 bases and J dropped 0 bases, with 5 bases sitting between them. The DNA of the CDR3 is TGCGCCAGCAGCCAAGACCCGGTGAACACTGAAGCTTTCTTT. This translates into CASSQDPVNTEAFF.

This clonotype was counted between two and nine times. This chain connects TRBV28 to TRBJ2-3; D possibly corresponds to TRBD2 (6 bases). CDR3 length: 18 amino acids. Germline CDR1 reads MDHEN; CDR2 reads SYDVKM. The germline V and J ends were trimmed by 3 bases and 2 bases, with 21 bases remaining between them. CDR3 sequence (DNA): TGTGCCAGCAGTTTCTATTTACGGCGGCGGGGAATCACAGATACGCAGTATTTT. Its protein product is CASSFYLRRRGITDTQYF.

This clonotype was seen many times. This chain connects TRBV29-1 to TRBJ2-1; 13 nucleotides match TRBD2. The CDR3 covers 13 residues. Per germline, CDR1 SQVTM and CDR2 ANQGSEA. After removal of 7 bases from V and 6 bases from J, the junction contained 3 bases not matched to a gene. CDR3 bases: TGCAGCGCTGGACTAGCGGGAGTCAATGAGCAGTTCTTC. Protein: CSAGLAGVNEQFF.

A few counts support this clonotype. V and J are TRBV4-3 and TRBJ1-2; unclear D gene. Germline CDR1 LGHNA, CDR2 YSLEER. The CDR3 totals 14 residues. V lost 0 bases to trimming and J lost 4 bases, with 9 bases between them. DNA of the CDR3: TGCGCCAGCAGCCAAGATCCGGGATCCTATGGCTACACCTTC. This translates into CASSQDPGSYGYTF.

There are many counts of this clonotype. The CDR3, as DNA: TGTGCCACCCAGGAGACAGGATGGAATGGCTACACCTTC. Encoded protein: CATQETGWNGYTF. The chain combines TRBV6-1 with TRBJ1-2; TRBD1 might be the D (6 bases). CDR3 length: 13 residues. Trimming removed 10 bases from V and 6 bases from J, with 18 bases in between. Germline V lookup: CDR1 MNHNS, CDR2 SASEGT.

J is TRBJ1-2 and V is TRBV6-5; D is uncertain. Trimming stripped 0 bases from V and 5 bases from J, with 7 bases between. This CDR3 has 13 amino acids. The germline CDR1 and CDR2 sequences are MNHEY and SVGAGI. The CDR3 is CASSYSGSYGYTF. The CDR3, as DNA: TGTGCCAGCAGTTACTCTGGCAGTTATGGCTACACCTTC.

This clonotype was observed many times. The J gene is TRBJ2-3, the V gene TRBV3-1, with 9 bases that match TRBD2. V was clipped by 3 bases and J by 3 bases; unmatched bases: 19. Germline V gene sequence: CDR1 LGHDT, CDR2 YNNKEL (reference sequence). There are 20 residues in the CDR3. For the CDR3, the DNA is TGTGCCAGCAGCCAGGGAGGACTAGCGTCCCTAGATCAGGCGACAGATACGCAGTATTTT. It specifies CASSQGGLASLDQATDTQYF.

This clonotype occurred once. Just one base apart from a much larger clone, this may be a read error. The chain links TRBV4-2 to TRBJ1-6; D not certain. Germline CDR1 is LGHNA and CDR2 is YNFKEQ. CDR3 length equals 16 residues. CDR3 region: CASGQDIGSGNSPLHF. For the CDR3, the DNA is TGTGCCAGCGGCCAAGATATCGGGTCGGGTAATTCACCCCTCCACTTT.

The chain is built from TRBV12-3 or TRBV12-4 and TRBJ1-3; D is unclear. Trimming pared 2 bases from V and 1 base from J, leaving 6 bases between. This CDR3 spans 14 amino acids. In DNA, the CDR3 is TGTGCCAGCAGTTTAAGGGAGTCTGGAAACACCATATATTTT. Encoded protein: CASSLRESGNTIYF.

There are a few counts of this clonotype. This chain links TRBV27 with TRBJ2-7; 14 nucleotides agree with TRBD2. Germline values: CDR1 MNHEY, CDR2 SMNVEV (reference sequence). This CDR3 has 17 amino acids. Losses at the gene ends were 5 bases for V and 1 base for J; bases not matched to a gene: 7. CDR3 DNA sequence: TGTGCCAGCAGTATACGGAGACTAGCGGGAGGGTCCTACGAGCAGTACTTC. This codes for CASSIRRLAGGSYEQYF.

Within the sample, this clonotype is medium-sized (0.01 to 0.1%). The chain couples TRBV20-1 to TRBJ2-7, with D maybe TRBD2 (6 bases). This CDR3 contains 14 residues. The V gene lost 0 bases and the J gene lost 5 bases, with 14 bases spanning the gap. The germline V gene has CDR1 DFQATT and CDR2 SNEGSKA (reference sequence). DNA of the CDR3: TGCAGTGCTAGAGACGGGGGAAAAGTCAACGAGCAGTACTTC. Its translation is CSARDGGKVNEQYF.

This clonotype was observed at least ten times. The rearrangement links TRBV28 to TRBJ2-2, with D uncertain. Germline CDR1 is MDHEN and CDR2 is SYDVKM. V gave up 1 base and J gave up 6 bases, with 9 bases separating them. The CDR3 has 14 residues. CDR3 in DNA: TGTGCCAGCAGTTTATACCGTGAGGCCGGGGAGCTGTTTTTT. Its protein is CASSLYREAGELFF.

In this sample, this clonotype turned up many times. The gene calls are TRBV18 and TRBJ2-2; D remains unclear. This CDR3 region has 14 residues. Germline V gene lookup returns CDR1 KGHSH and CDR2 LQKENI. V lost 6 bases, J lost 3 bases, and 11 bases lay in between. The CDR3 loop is CASSWTVDTGELFF. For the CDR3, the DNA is TGTGCCAGCTCCTGGACGGTGGACACCGGGGAGCTGTTTTTT.

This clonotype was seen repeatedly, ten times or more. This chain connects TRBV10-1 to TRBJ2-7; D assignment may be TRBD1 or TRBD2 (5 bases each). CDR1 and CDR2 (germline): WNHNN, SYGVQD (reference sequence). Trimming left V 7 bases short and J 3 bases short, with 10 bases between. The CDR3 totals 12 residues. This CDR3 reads CASIAGSYEQYF. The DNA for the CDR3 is TGCGCCAGCATTGCAGGGAGCTACGAGCAGTACTTC.